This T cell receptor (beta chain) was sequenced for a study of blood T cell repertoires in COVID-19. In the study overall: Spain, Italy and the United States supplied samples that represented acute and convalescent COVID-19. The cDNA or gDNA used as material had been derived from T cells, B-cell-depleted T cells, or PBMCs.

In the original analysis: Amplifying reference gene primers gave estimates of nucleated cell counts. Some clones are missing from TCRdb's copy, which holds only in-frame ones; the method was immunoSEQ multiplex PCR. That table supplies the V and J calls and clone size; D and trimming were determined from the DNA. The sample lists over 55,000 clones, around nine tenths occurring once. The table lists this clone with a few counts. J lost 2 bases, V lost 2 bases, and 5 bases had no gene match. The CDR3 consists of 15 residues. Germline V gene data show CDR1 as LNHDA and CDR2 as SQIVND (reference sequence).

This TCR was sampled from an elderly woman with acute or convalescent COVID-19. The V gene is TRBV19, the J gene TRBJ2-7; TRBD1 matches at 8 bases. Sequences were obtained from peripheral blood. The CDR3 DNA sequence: TGTGCCAGTAGTATACCTGGACAGGGAACCTACGAGCAGTACTTC. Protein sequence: CASSIPGQGTYEQYF.